Following are 12 T cell receptor beta chains from one sample sequenced in a study of blood T cells in healthy people across ages. Next came a second PCR, run for 7 to 11 cycles, which used a sample-barcoded 5' primer along with a J-beta primer mix. In TCRdb, the 5' RACE reads were re-called with MiXCR into one record per CDR3 protein. The sample records about 1.7 million distinct CDR3 sequences, about 28% being singletons. Specimen: blood. These receptors were taken from a woman in her 30s in good health.

This clonotype was seen just once. This chain connects TRBV7-2 to TRBJ2-1; 9 bases line up with TRBD2. J lost 12 bases, V lost 3 bases, and 12 bases had no gene match. CDR3 length equals 15 residues. In germline, CDR1 is SGHTA, CDR2 FQGNSA. The CDR3, as DNA: TGTGCCAGCAGCTTCCAGCGGGGGGCCTTCCCTCTGCAGTTCTTC. Translation gives CASSFQRGAFPLQFF.

As for this clonotype: The junction departs from the called germline gene at one end, perhaps through a read error. The rearrangement uses TRBV12-3 or TRBV12-4 and TRBJ2-3; 11 nucleotides align to TRBD2. The CDR3 has 16 residues. CDR3 residues: CAGSPQASGGSDAQYF. CDR3 nucleotides: TGTGCCGGCAGCCCCCAGGCTAGCGGGGGGTCAGATGCGCAGTATTTT.

The J gene is TRBJ1-5, the V gene TRBV15; 9 bases map to TRBD1. This CDR3 contains 17 residues. V shed 1 base and J 7 bases; nucleotides not matched to a gene: 11. Germline CDR1 is LNHNV and CDR2 is YYDKDF (reference sequence). CDR3 DNA sequence: TGTGCCACCAGCAGAGGTAGCGACAGGGGGATCCTCCAGCCCCAGCATTTT. This codes for CATSRGSDRGILQPQHF.

This clonotype was counted only a few times. The chain employs TRBV2 and TRBJ1-4; D is undetermined. This CDR3 has 15 amino acids. The ends were cut back, 10 bases at V and 0 bases at J, with 15 bases in the middle. CDR1 and CDR2 from the germline V gene are SNHLY and FYNNEI. This chain's CDR3 is CATTIGGATNEKLFF. CDR3 DNA sequence: TGTGCCACCACCATCGGAGGTGCAACTAATGAAAAACTGTTTTTT.

This clonotype was seen ten or more times. The chain employs TRBV7-2 and TRBJ2-7, with TRBD1 as a possible D gene (5 bases). The CDR3 has 13 residues. The germline CDR1 and CDR2 sequences are SGHTA and FQGNSA. Trimming pared 2 bases from V and 5 bases from J, leaving 10 bases between. The CDR3 bases are TGTGCCAGCAGCTTATACGACAGCAACGAGCAGTACTTC. Translation: CASSLYDSNEQYF.

This clonotype was counted only a few times. The J gene is TRBJ2-5, the V gene TRBV11-2, with 9 bases fitting TRBD1. The germline V gene has CDR1 SGHAT and CDR2 FQNNGV. J gave up 1 base and V 5 bases, and 11 bases lay outside the gene matches. The length of the CDR3 is 17 residues. Here the CDR3 reads CASSLPRPGQGQETQYF. The DNA of the CDR3 is TGTGCCAGCAGCCTACCCCGGCCGGGACAGGGCCAAGAGACCCAGTACTTC.

This clonotype was picked up a small number of times. V is TRBV12-3 or TRBV12-4 and J is TRBJ2-5; D possibly uses TRBD1 or TRBD2 (5 bases each). V was cut by 4 bases and J by 5 bases, with 14 bases left in between. The CDR3 has 14 residues. The chain's CDR3 is CASSSSGPGETQYF. The CDR3, as DNA: TGTGCCAGCAGTTCCTCGGGGCCAGGGGAGACCCAGTACTTC.

Ten or more counts support this clonotype. The chain links TRBV4-3 to TRBJ2-1, with 8 bases matching TRBD2. V gave up 0 bases and J gave up 9 bases; unmatched junction bases: 13. The CDR3 contains 17 residues. Per the germline V gene, CDR1 is LGHNA and CDR2 is YSLEER. CDR3 in DNA: TGCGCCAGCAGCCAAGATGACCCAGCGGGAGACATGGGTGAGCAGTTCTTC. Residues: CASSQDDPAGDMGEQFF.

This chain links TRBV29-1 with TRBJ1-4; TRBD1 might be the D (5 bases). Germline lookup yields CDR1 SQVTM and CDR2 ANQGSEA. Trimming pared 6 bases from V and 6 bases from J, leaving 17 bases between. The CDR3 loop spans 14 amino acids. The CDR3 DNA reads as TGCAGCGTCAAAGGGGCTTACCTGGATGAAAAACTGTTTTTT. Translated: CSVKGAYLDEKLFF.

This chain uses TRBV20-1 with TRBJ1-1; D is possibly TRBD1 (5 bases). Germline V lookup: CDR1 DFQATT, CDR2 SNEGSKA (reference sequence). This CDR3 region has 13 residues. With 1 base removed from V and 5 bases from J, the gap between germline ends came to 11 bases. CDR3 nucleotide sequence: TGCAGTGCTAGAGTTTTAGGGGAAACTGAAGCTTTCTTT. It is translated as CSARVLGETEAFF.

The sample holds many counts of this clonotype. V gene TRBV9 combines with J gene TRBJ2-5; 10 bases agree with TRBD1. This CDR3 spans 14 amino acids. CDR1 is SGDLS and CDR2 is YYNGEE in the germline V gene. J was trimmed by 5 bases and V by 4 bases; bases with no gene match: 5. DNA for the CDR3: TGTGCCAGCAGCCCCAGACAGGGGGCTGAGACCCAGTACTTC. It yields the protein CASSPRQGAETQYF.

This clonotype was seen repeatedly, ten times or more. The rearrangement uses TRBV12-3 or TRBV12-4 and TRBJ2-6; no clear D gene. Trimming pared 8 bases from V and 0 bases from J, leaving 5 bases between. This CDR3 spans 13 amino acids. The CDR3 region has the DNA TGTGCCAGCGGGAACTCTGGGGCCAACGTCCTGACTTTC. It is translated as CASGNSGANVLTF.